These 27 T cell receptor beta chains share one sample of origin, sequenced in a study of T cells expressing NK-cell markers. TCRdb reprocessed the 5' RACE reads, with one entry per CDR3 protein and no DNA. Its listing shows 350,000 to 500,000 distinct CDR3 sequences. Material for sequencing was blood T cells: a sorted CD56 or NKG2C T cell subset, CD4+ or CD8+ T cells, or bulk PBMC T cells (not recorded which). Receptors were obtained from a woman between 18 and 70 years old in good health.

The chain combines TRBV12-3 or TRBV12-4 with TRBJ2-3; TCRdb's D gene call, TRBD2, goes unchecked for lack of DNA. This CDR3 has 17 amino acids. The CDR3 protein is CASSLGLAGAETDTQYF.

The chain recombines TRBV7-3 with TRBJ2-3; TCRdb selects TRBD1, and the lack of DNA leaves this call unchecked. This CDR3 has 13 amino acids. Looked up from germline, CDR1 is SGHTA and CDR2 is FQGTGA. This CDR3 reads CASSWTVTDTQYF.

The chain joins TRBV7-2 to TRBJ2-5; TCRdb designates TRBD1, a call that cannot be tested without DNA. Germline CDR1 SGHTA, CDR2 FQGNSA. The CDR3 is made up of 13 amino acids. The CDR3 reads CASSIPRGDPLDF. Combining the CDR3 with reference TRBV7-2 and TRBJ2-5 gives the whole variable domain GAGVSQSPSNKVTEKGKDVELRCDPISGHTALYWYRQSLGQGLEFLIYFQGNSAPDKSGLPSDRFSAERTGGSVSTLTIQRTQQEDSAVYLCASSIPRGDPLDFGPGTRLLVL.

The chain couples TRBV4-3 to TRBJ2-3; TCRdb selects TRBD1, and the lack of DNA leaves this call unchecked. CDR1 is LGHNA, CDR2 YSLEER, per germline. CDR3 length: 15 amino acids. CDR3 sequence: CASSQDFMGADTQYF.

V usage is TRBV13 and J usage is TRBJ2-5. This CDR3 has 13 amino acids. Per the germline V gene, CDR1 is PRHDT and CDR2 is FYEKMQ (reference sequence). The CDR3 loop is CASSGSRQETQYF.

V and J are TRBV4-3 and TRBJ2-7. CDR1 is LGHNA and CDR2 is YSLEER in the germline V gene. The CDR3 spans 13 residues. The chain's CDR3 is CASSQRGSYEQYF.

This chain links TRBV20-1 with TRBJ2-3; TCRdb reports TRBD2, a call that lacks DNA to check it against. This CDR3 is built from 15 residues. Germline assignment: CDR1 DFQATT and CDR2 SNEGSKA (reference sequence). The CDR3 is CSAREAGVSTDTQYF.

The rearrangement uses TRBV6-2 or TRBV6-3 and TRBJ2-1; lacking DNA, the TRBD1 call made by TCRdb goes unchecked. Germline V gene lookup returns CDR1 MNHEY and CDR2 SVGEGT. This CDR3 region has 16 residues. The CDR3 region is CASSYWAGTSYNEQFF.

This rearrangement joins TRBV6-5 to TRBJ2-5. The length of the CDR3 is 14 residues. CDR1 and CDR2 from the germline V gene are MNHEY and SVGAGI. The CDR3 sequence is CASSLERVGETQYF.

This chain connects TRBV5-1 to TRBJ1-4; no DNA is available, so the TRBD1 call from TCRdb remains unchecked. Germline V gene lookup returns CDR1 SGHRS and CDR2 YFSETQ. The CDR3 sequence is 14 residues long. The CDR3: CASSPLRVGEKLFF.

The CDR3 region is CASTLTGGKGGTEAFF. The chain uses TRBV5-5 and TRBJ1-1; checking the TCRdb D call of TRBD1 is not possible without DNA. The CDR3 spans 16 residues. CDR1 and CDR2 (germline): SGHKS, YYEKEE (reference sequence).

The chain recombines TRBV5-1 with TRBJ1-1; TCRdb selects TRBD1, and the lack of DNA leaves this call unchecked. The V gene's germline CDR1 is SGHRS and CDR2 YFSETQ. The CDR3 is made up of 15 amino acids. CDR3 amino acids: CASRTGGAPNTEAFF.

This sequence joins TRBV7-9 and TRBJ2-4. This CDR3 comprises 13 residues. Germline CDR1 is SEHNR and CDR2 is FQNEAQ (reference sequence). The CDR3 protein is CASSELSVDIQYF.

The chain uses TRBV4-3 and TRBJ2-1; the D call from TCRdb, TRBD2, cannot be confirmed without DNA. There are 17 residues in the CDR3. From germline, CDR1 is LGHNA and CDR2 YSLEER. CDR3 in amino acids: CASSQGSGRSSYNEQFF.

This chain uses TRBV12-3 or TRBV12-4 with TRBJ1-1; TCRdb returns TRBD1, unconfirmable since there is no DNA. This CDR3 is built from 12 residues. This chain's CDR3 is CASSLRGPEAFF.

This chain connects TRBV19 to TRBJ2-1; the TCRdb D gene call, TRBD2, has no DNA to confirm it. Germline-derived CDR1 and CDR2 are LNHDA and SQIVND (reference sequence). The CDR3 spans 15 residues. The CDR3 spells CASSMGLVAYNEQFF.

The rearrangement uses TRBV7-2 and TRBJ2-1; TCRdb indicates TRBD1, and absent DNA this call remains unverified. This CDR3 has 14 residues. CDR1 and CDR2 (germline): SGHTA, FQGNSA. The CDR3 spells CASSPSLLTNEQFF.

CDR3 region: CASRSRGAGTEAFF. The chain joins TRBV27 to TRBJ1-1; TCRdb proposes TRBD1, but this gene call is untestable without DNA. The CDR3 is made up of 14 amino acids. Germline CDR1 MNHEY, CDR2 SMNVEV (reference sequence).

V usage is TRBV20-1 and J usage is TRBJ2-2; without DNA, the TCRdb call of TRBD1 cannot be checked. CDR1 is DFQATT, CDR2 SNEGSKA, per germline (reference sequence). The CDR3 is 13 residues long. CDR3 amino acids: CSAPTVPTGELFF.

V and J are TRBV4-3 and TRBJ2-3; the TCRdb call, TRBD1, lacks DNA for checking. The germline V gene has CDR1 LGHNA and CDR2 YSLEER. The CDR3 sequence is 16 residues long. The CDR3 spells CASSRGQGANTDTQYF.

This chain uses TRBV12-3 or TRBV12-4 with TRBJ2-1. CDR3 length equals 13 residues. CDR3 sequence reads: CASSLWSSNEQFF.

The chain couples TRBV29-1 to TRBJ2-2; TCRdb's D call, TRBD1, is unchecked because there is no DNA. The CDR3 totals 16 residues. Germline CDR1 and CDR2: SQVTM and ANQGSEA. CDR3 region: CSVGAPGTVNTGELFF.

The CDR3 sequence: CASSPHGSGSTDTQYF. This chain links TRBV14 with TRBJ2-3; without DNA, the TCRdb call of TRBD2 cannot be checked. Germline V CDR1 and CDR2: SGHDN, FVKESK. This CDR3 has 16 residues.

This sequence joins TRBV20-1 and TRBJ1-1. CDR3 size: 14 residues. Per germline, CDR1 DFQATT and CDR2 SNEGSKA (reference sequence). The CDR3 is CSATPPGRRTEAFF.

V gene TRBV3-1 combines with J gene TRBJ1-1; TCRdb lists TRBD1, though no DNA is available to test this call. The CDR3 sequence is 16 residues long. The germline V gene has CDR1 LGHDT and CDR2 YNNKEL (reference sequence). CDR3 protein: CASSQAGGGRGTEAFF.

The gene calls are TRBV3-1 and TRBJ1-3. The CDR3 has 14 residues. Germline assignment: CDR1 LGHDT and CDR2 YNNKEL (reference sequence). CDR3 region: CASSRQEAGNTIYF.

The genes are TRBV10-1 and TRBJ2-2; TCRdb designates TRBD1, a call that cannot be tested without DNA. The CDR3 covers 15 residues. Germline values: CDR1 WNHNN, CDR2 SYGVQD (reference sequence). The CDR3 region is CASSEEGINTGELFF.